Each of the 15 T cell receptor beta chains below was sequenced from the same sample in a study of T cells in Graves' hyperthyroidism and ophthalmopathy. Template material for amplifying TCR beta CDR3 regions consisted of RNA transcripts. The primer set for the first-round RT-PCR of the TCR CDR3 was HTBI. Each CDR3 protein gets one entry after TCRdb re-called the multiplex PCR reads with MiXCR. Among over 300,000 distinct CDR3 sequences listed, approximately 15% were seen once. Sequenced sample: blood. These receptors came from an older woman with Graves' hyperthyroidism.

This clonotype showed up many times. The rearrangement uses TRBV20-1 and TRBJ2-7; 11 bases line up with TRBD2. The V segment lost 6 bases and the J segment 0 bases; nucleotides outside the gene matches: 4. Germline CDR1 is DFQATT and CDR2 is SNEGSKA (reference sequence). The CDR3 contains 14 residues. CDR3 bases: TGCAGTGCCATCGGGACTAGCGGCTCCTACGAGCAGTACTTC. This codes for CSAIGTSGSYEQYF.

V and J are TRBV9 and TRBJ2-5; weak D call: TRBD2 (6 bases). The CDR3 length is 15 residues. CDR1 and CDR2 (germline): SGDLS, YYNGEE. V gave up 0 bases and J gave up 5 bases, with 14 bases separating them. As DNA, the CDR3 is TGTGCCAGCAGCGTAGCGGTCGGGACTTACGAGACCCAGTACTTC. It is translated as CASSVAVGTYETQYF. The entire variable domain, with the rest obtained from reference TRBV9 and TRBJ2-5, is as follows: DSGVTQTPKHLITATGQRVTLRCSPRSGDLSVYWYQQSLDQGLQFLIQYYNGEERAKGNILERFSAQQFPDLHSELNLSSLELGDSALYFCASSVAVGTYETQYFGPGTRLLVL.

This clonotype came up a few times. The chain uses TRBV5-4 and TRBJ2-5; 10 bases are a match to TRBD1. V dropped 5 bases and J dropped 4; count of bases not matched to a gene: 5. CDR1 SGHNT and CDR2 YYREEE come from the germline V gene (reference sequence). The CDR3 covers 14 residues. This CDR3 reads CASRTTGGRETQYF. For the CDR3, the DNA is TGTGCCAGCAGGACGACAGGGGGCAGAGAGACCCAGTACTTC.

At least ten counts were recorded for this clonotype. The chain employs TRBV14 and TRBJ2-1, with TRBD2 matching over 7 bases. V was pared by 4 bases and J by 4 bases, with 1 base of the junction left unmatched. The CDR3 length is 13 residues. The germline gives CDR1 SGHDN, CDR2 FVKESK. The CDR3 nucleotides read TGTGCCAGCAGCCGGCGGGAGTACAATGAGCAGTTCTTC. Its protein is CASSRREYNEQFF.

This clonotype was found a few times. V is TRBV9 and J is TRBJ1-4; TRBD1 might be the D (5 bases). Trimming shortened V by 5 bases and J by 8 bases, and 19 bases separated the two germline ends. This CDR3 spans 15 amino acids. Germline V gene sequence: CDR1 SGDLS, CDR2 YYNGEE. This CDR3 reads CASSANGGKSEKLFF. For the CDR3, the DNA is TGTGCCAGCAGTGCGAACGGGGGTAAGAGCGAAAAACTGTTTTTT.

This clonotype was observed many times. The chain carries TRBV12-3 or TRBV12-4 and TRBJ2-1; D remains ambiguous. The ends were cut back, 4 bases at V and 11 bases at J, with 9 bases in the middle. The CDR3 loop spans 11 amino acids. This CDR3 reads CASSSRIQQFF. CDR3 coding DNA: TGTGCCAGCAGTTCGCGGATCCAGCAGTTCTTC.

This clonotype was recorded at least ten times. The chain carries TRBV7-9 and TRBJ1-2; the D gene is possibly TRBD1 (6 bases). V was shortened by 3 bases and J by 4 bases, with 12 bases between the two germline ends. The CDR3 has 14 residues. The germline gives CDR1 SEHNR, CDR2 FQNEAQ (reference sequence). This CDR3 reads CASSFTGPSYGYTF. CDR3 coding DNA: TGTGCCAGCAGCTTTACAGGGCCGAGCTATGGCTACACCTTC.

This clonotype has ten or more counts. The rearrangement joins TRBV11-2 to TRBJ1-4, with D possibly matching TRBD1 (5 bases). From germline, CDR1 is SGHAT and CDR2 FQNNGV. This CDR3 region has 12 residues. The V gene lost 5 bases and the J gene lost 8 bases, with 9 bases spanning the gap. Here the CDR3 DNA reads TGTGCCAGCAGCACGGAGGGGGAAAAACTGTTTTTT. Protein product: CASSTEGEKLFF. The full variable domain, completed using reference TRBV11-2 and TRBJ1-4, is EAGVAQSPRYKIIEKRQSVAFWCNPISGHATLYWYQQILGQGPKLLIQFQNNGVVDDSQLPKDRFSAERLKGVDSTLKIQPAKLEDSAVYLCASSTEGEKLFFGSGTQLSVL.

The chain combines TRBV28 with TRBJ2-7; 8 positions match TRBD2. The J segment lost 3 bases and the V segment lost 6 bases, leaving 7 bases of the junction unmatched. The germline V gene encodes CDR1 MDHEN and CDR2 SYDVKM. The CDR3 spans 14 residues. The CDR3 DNA reads TGTGCCAGCAGCATGGGACTAGGGGGCTACGAGCAGTACTTC. Amino acids: CASSMGLGGYEQYF.

This clonotype showed up many times. The chain combines TRBV30 with TRBJ2-7; 8 bases fit TRBD1. The V segment lost 0 bases and the J segment 6 bases; nucleotides outside the gene matches: 7. The CDR3 covers 14 residues. Germline assignment: CDR1 GTSNPN and CDR2 SVGIG (reference sequence). DNA of the CDR3: TGTGCCTGGAGTGTGCTGGCAGGGGGCTCCGAGCAGTACTTC. This gives the protein CAWSVLAGGSEQYF.

This chain links TRBV6-1 with TRBJ2-2; 11 bases agree with TRBD2. This CDR3 has 17 amino acids. Unmatched junction bases numbered 11, after V lost 5 bases and J lost 6 bases. Germline V gives CDR1 MNHNS, CDR2 SASEGT. The CDR3 sequence: CASSRLAGFGRPGELFF. As DNA, the CDR3 is TGTGCCAGCAGTCGACTAGCGGGATTCGGTCGACCCGGGGAGCTGTTTTTT.

As for this clonotype: One junction end does not reproduce the germline sequence, and a read error may be involved. The chain employs TRBV30 and TRBJ1-2; a possible D gene is TRBD1 (6 bases). The length of the CDR3 is 14 residues. Germline V gene lookup returns CDR1 GTSNPN and CDR2 SVGIG (reference sequence). CDR3 loop: CAWNSLVGGHGYTF. For the CDR3, the DNA is TGTGCCTGGAATTCCCTAGTAGGGGGGCATGGCTACACTTTC.

This clonotype was counted once. The chain uses TRBV25-1 and TRBJ2-7, with 12 bases that match TRBD2. The CDR3 is 21 amino acids. With V trimmed by 11 bases and J by 0 bases, 26 bases remained unmatched. CDR1 is MGHDK, CDR2 SYGVNS, per germline. Here the CDR3 reads CAPVNGKWTSGIGGPSYEQYF. CDR3 sequence (DNA): TGTGCCCCAGTCAACGGTAAATGGACTAGCGGGATCGGTGGCCCCTCCTACGAGCAGTACTTC.

The chain joins TRBV19 to TRBJ2-1; TRBD2 aligns across 10 bases. J gave up 6 bases and V 3 bases, and 14 bases lay outside the gene matches. In germline, CDR1 is LNHDA, CDR2 SQIVND (reference sequence). This CDR3 comprises 18 residues. The CDR3 DNA sequence: TGTGCCAGTAGTATTATGGGTGGGGACAGCGGGAGGGGCAATGAGCAGTTCTTC. It is translated as CASSIMGGDSGRGNEQFF.

The chain couples TRBV20-1 to TRBJ2-5; 9 nucleotides line up with TRBD2. The ends lost 8 bases at V and 5 bases at J; junction bases unmatched: 15. The CDR3 consists of 15 residues. Germline-derived CDR1 and CDR2 are DFQATT and SNEGSKA (reference sequence). The CDR3 loop is CSTNIPSGTWETQYF. As DNA, the CDR3 is TGCAGTACCAATATCCCTAGCGGGACCTGGGAGACCCAGTACTTC.